Shown below are 6 T cell receptor beta chains from a single sample sequenced in a study of blood T cell repertoires in COVID-19. TCRdb's table, derived via immunoSEQ multiplex PCR, lists solely in-frame clones and lacks some. The sample yields about 340,000 clones, about 93% seen once. Sequencing was carried out using peripheral blood. The receptors stem from a young woman who had recovered from COVID-19.

This clone was detected a few times. V usage is TRBV18 and J usage is TRBJ1-1; 9 nucleotides line up with TRBD1. CDR1 KGHSH and CDR2 LQKENI come from the germline V gene. J lost 1 base, V lost 0 bases, and 3 bases had no gene match. The CDR3 contains 16 residues. The CDR3 sequence: CASSPPGQGSNTEAFF. CDR3 nucleotides: TGTGCCAGCTCACCACCGGGACAGGGATCGAACACTGAAGCTTTCTTT.

The chain couples TRBV7-2 to TRBJ1-1, with D perhaps matching TRBD1 (6 bases). With 5 bases removed from V and 7 bases from J, the gap between germline ends came to 17 bases. CDR1 and CDR2 from the germline V gene are SGHTA and FQGNSA. The CDR3 sequence is 14 residues long. This chain's CDR3 is CASSVLQGYSEAFF. CDR3 coding DNA: TGTGCCAGCAGCGTATTACAGGGATACAGTGAAGCTTTCTTT.

The rearrangement links TRBV25-1 to TRBJ2-7, with TRBD2 matching 10 bases. The CDR3 runs 14 residues. J was trimmed by 4 bases and V by 6 bases; bases with no gene match: 6. Germline assignment: CDR1 MGHDK and CDR2 SYGVNS. The CDR3 nucleotides read TGTGCCAGCAGCCCAGGGACTAGCGAATACGAGCAGTACGTC. Protein sequence: CASSPGTSEYEQYV.

CDR3 DNA: TGTGCCAGCTCACCACGGATAGACAGGGGGTCGAGCTATGGCTACACCTTC. This codes for CASSPRIDRGSSYGYTF. This rearrangement joins TRBV18 to TRBJ1-2; 9 nucleotides agree with TRBD1. V was clipped by 1 base and J by 4 bases; unmatched bases: 10. The CDR3 totals 17 residues. The germline V gene has CDR1 KGHSH and CDR2 LQKENI.

This clone was counted once. The V call is TRBV4-3, the J call TRBJ2-6, with a tentative D call TRBD1 (7 bases). The CDR3 consists of 19 residues. V shed 0 bases and J shed 0 bases, with 15 bases lying between them. From germline, CDR1 is LGHNA and CDR2 YSLEER. This CDR3 reads CASSQDPQGGVSGANVLTF. CDR3 bases: TGCGCCAGCAGCCAAGATCCCCAGGGGGGAGTCTCTGGGGCCAACGTCCTGACTTTC.

The V gene is TRBV30, the J gene TRBJ1-1, with a weak D call TRBD1 (6 bases). Per the germline V gene, CDR1 is GTSNPN and CDR2 is SVGIG (reference sequence). Between the trimmed V and J ends, which lost 7 bases and 0 bases, there was a span of 9 bases. CDR3 length: 12 amino acids. As DNA, the CDR3 is TGTGCCTATGACAGGATGAACACTGAAGCTTTCTTT. It translates to CAYDRMNTEAFF.